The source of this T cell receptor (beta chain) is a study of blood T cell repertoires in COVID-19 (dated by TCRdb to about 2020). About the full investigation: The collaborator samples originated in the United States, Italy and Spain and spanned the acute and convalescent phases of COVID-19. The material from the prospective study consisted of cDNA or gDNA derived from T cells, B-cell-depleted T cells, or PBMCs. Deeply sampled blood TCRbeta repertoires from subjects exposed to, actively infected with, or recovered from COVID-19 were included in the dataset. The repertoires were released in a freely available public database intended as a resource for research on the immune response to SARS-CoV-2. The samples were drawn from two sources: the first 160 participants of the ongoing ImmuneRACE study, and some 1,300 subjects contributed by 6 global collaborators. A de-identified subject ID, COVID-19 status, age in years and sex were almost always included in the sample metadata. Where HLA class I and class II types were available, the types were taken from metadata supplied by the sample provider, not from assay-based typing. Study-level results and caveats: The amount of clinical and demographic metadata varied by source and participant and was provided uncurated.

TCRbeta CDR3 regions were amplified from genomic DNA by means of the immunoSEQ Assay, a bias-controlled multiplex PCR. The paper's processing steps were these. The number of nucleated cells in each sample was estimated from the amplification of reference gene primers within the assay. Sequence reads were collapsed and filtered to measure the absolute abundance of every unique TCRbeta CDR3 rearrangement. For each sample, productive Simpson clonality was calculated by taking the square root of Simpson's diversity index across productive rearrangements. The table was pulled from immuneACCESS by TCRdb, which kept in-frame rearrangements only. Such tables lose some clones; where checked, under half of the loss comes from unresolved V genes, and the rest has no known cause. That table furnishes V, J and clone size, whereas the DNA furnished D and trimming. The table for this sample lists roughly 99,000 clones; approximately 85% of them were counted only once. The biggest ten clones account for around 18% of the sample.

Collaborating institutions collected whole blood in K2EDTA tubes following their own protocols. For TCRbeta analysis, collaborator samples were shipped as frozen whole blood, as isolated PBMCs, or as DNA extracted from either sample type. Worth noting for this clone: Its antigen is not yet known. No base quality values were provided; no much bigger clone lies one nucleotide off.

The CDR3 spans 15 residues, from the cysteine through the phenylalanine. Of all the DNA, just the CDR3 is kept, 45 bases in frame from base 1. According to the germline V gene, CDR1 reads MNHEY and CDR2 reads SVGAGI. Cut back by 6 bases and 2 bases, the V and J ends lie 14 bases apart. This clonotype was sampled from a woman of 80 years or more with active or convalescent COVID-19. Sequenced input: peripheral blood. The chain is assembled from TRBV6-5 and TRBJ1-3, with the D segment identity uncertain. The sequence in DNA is TGTGCCAGCAGCTCCCCGACTACCACTGGAAACACCATATATTTT. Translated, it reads CASSSPTTTGNTIYF.